The rows below give T cell receptor beta chains drawn from one sample of a study of healthy donors' naive CD4 and CD8 T cells. Using its own MiXCR run on the reads, TCRdb lists one record per CDR3 protein. The sample shows approximately 180,000 distinct CDR3 sequences, about four fifths of them seen only once. Material: naive CD4+ and CD8+ T cells sorted from blood, pooled from several donors. These receptors were obtained from a pool of human donors in good health; the sample pools cells from several healthy donors. The CDR3 runs from the conserved cysteine through the conserved F or W. Each record gives: V gene, J gene, clone size, D gene, CDR3 DNA, CDR3 protein. The D gene is left open where the match is weak. Part of the rows lack a size; the others show once, few, many or a class for expanded clones.

v_call: TRBV5-1; j_call: TRBJ2-5; clone_size: NA; d_call: NA; cdr3_nt: TGCGCCAGCAGCCCAACCCCCCCAGAGACCCAGTACTTC; cdr3_aa: CASSPTPPETQYF
v_call: TRBV12-5; j_call: TRBJ1-1; clone_size: NA; d_call: NA; cdr3_nt: TGTGCTAGTATGCCGGGGGTCAACACTGAAGCTTTCTTT; cdr3_aa: CASMPGVNTEAFF
v_call: TRBV2; j_call: TRBJ2-3; clone_size: NA; d_call: NA; cdr3_nt: TGTGCCAGCAGTGAAACCTACCAGGGCGTGGATACGCAGTATTTT; cdr3_aa: CASSETYQGVDTQYF
v_call: TRBV19; j_call: TRBJ2-7; clone_size: NA; d_call: NA; cdr3_nt: TGTGCCAGTAGTATTACGGCAAGGAACGAGCAGTACTTC; cdr3_aa: CASSITARNEQYF
v_call: TRBV30; j_call: TRBJ2-5; clone_size: NA; d_call: TRBD1; cdr3_nt: TGTGCCTCTCCAGCCCCGACAGGGTTGGGAGAGACCCAGTACTTC; cdr3_aa: CASPAPTGLGETQYF
v_call: TRBV11-2; j_call: TRBJ2-5; clone_size: NA; d_call: TRBD2; cdr3_nt: TGTGCCAGCAGCTCGGGGGGACAAGAGACCCAGTACTTC; cdr3_aa: CASSSGGQETQYF
v_call: TRBV2; j_call: TRBJ2-3; clone_size: few; d_call: NA; cdr3_nt: TGTGCCAGCATCATCACAGATACGCAGTATTTT; cdr3_aa: CASIITDTQYF
v_call: TRBV6-5; j_call: TRBJ1-2; clone_size: NA; d_call: TRBD1; cdr3_nt: TGTGCCAGCAGTGGGACAGGGGGCGACTATGGCTACACCTTC; cdr3_aa: CASSGTGGDYGYTF
v_call: TRBV29-1; j_call: TRBJ2-7; clone_size: NA; d_call: NA; cdr3_nt: TGCAGCGTTCTACAGCGAGGCTCCTACGAGCAGTACTTC; cdr3_aa: CSVLQRGSYEQYF
v_call: TRBV29-1; j_call: TRBJ1-2; clone_size: NA; d_call: NA; cdr3_nt: TGCAGCGTAGGGACAACAGCTAACTATGGCTACACCTTC; cdr3_aa: CSVGTTANYGYTF
v_call: TRBV28; j_call: TRBJ2-3; clone_size: once; d_call: TRBD2; cdr3_nt: TGTGCCAGCAGTCCCTTAGCGGGAGGGTTGTCAACAGATACGCAGTATTTT; cdr3_aa: CASSPLAGGLSTDTQYF
v_call: TRBV5-4; j_call: TRBJ2-7; clone_size: NA; d_call: TRBD1; cdr3_nt: TGTGCCAGCAGTCTCGGGACAGGGGTCACCTACGTGCAGTACTTC; cdr3_aa: CASSLGTGVTYVQYF
v_call: TRBV29-1; j_call: TRBJ2-7; clone_size: NA; d_call: TRBD2; cdr3_nt: TGCAGCGTTGAAGGGGCTAGCGGGATCGAGCAGTACTTC; cdr3_aa: CSVEGASGIEQYF
v_call: TRBV12-3/TRBV12-4; j_call: TRBJ1-2; clone_size: NA; d_call: TRBD1; cdr3_nt: TGTGCCAGCAGTTTAAGGGGCAGGGGGGACTATGGCTACACCTTC; cdr3_aa: CASSLRGRGDYGYTF
v_call: TRBV6-2/TRBV6-3; j_call: TRBJ2-5; clone_size: NA; d_call: NA; cdr3_nt: TGTGCCAGCAGTTACTCTGGGTCGCAAGAGACCCAGTACTTC; cdr3_aa: CASSYSGSQETQYF
v_call: TRBV5-6; j_call: TRBJ2-1; clone_size: NA; d_call: NA; cdr3_nt: TGTGCCAGCAGTCGGGGTCCTAGCTCCTACAATGAGCAGTTCTTC; cdr3_aa: CASSRGPSSYNEQFF
v_call: TRBV10-3; j_call: TRBJ2-3; clone_size: NA; d_call: TRBD2; cdr3_nt: TGTGCCATCAGTGCGACTAGCAGAGATACGCAGTATTTT; cdr3_aa: CAISATSRDTQYF
v_call: TRBV5-5; j_call: TRBJ2-5; clone_size: NA; d_call: TRBD1; cdr3_nt: TGTGCCAGCAGCTACACGACAGGGGCGGTGACCCAGTACTTC; cdr3_aa: CASSYTTGAVTQYF
v_call: TRBV4-1; j_call: TRBJ1-5; clone_size: NA; d_call: NA; cdr3_nt: TGCGCCAGCAGCCAAGCTGACTTCAGTGATCAGCCCCAGCATTTT; cdr3_aa: CASSQADFSDQPQHF
v_call: TRBV29-1; j_call: TRBJ2-7; clone_size: NA; d_call: NA; cdr3_nt: TGCAGCGTTACAGGGTATTACGATTACGAGCAGTACTTC; cdr3_aa: CSVTGYYDYEQYF
v_call: TRBV29-1; j_call: TRBJ2-3; clone_size: NA; d_call: TRBD2; cdr3_nt: TGCAGCGGCACTAGCGAGGTAGATACGCAGTATTTT; cdr3_aa: CSGTSEVDTQYF
v_call: TRBV29-1; j_call: TRBJ2-5; clone_size: NA; d_call: TRBD2; cdr3_nt: TGCAGCGCATACCCGGGACTAGCGCCAGAGACCCAGTACTTC; cdr3_aa: CSAYPGLAPETQYF
v_call: TRBV6-5; j_call: TRBJ1-2; clone_size: NA; d_call: NA; cdr3_nt: TGTGCCAGCAGTTCGAACAGGGATGGCTACACCTTC; cdr3_aa: CASSSNRDGYTF
v_call: TRBV29-1; j_call: TRBJ2-5; clone_size: once; d_call: NA; cdr3_nt: TGCACCGGCCAAGGGTTGGAGACCCAGTACTTC; cdr3_aa: CTGQGLETQYF
v_call: TRBV6-2/TRBV6-3; j_call: TRBJ2-7; clone_size: once; d_call: NA; cdr3_nt: TGTGCCAGCAGTTCCACCGACAGGTACGAGCAGTACTTC; cdr3_aa: CASSSTDRYEQYF
v_call: TRBV5-5; j_call: TRBJ1-5; clone_size: NA; d_call: TRBD1; cdr3_nt: TGTGCCAGCAGTCATGAGGGACAGGGCTATCAGCCCCAGCATTTT; cdr3_aa: CASSHEGQGYQPQHF
v_call: TRBV19; j_call: TRBJ1-2; clone_size: NA; d_call: NA; cdr3_nt: TGTGCCAGTAGTATTGGCCATGGCTACACCTTC; cdr3_aa: CASSIGHGYTF
v_call: TRBV2; j_call: TRBJ2-5; clone_size: NA; d_call: NA; cdr3_nt: TGTGCCAGCATTCCAGGGAACATACAAGAGACCCAGTACTTC; cdr3_aa: CASIPGNIQETQYF
v_call: TRBV11-1; j_call: TRBJ2-1; clone_size: NA; d_call: NA; cdr3_nt: TGTGCCAGCAGCTTAGAGCTGGGTCCTGAGCAGTTCTTC; cdr3_aa: CASSLELGPEQFF
v_call: TRBV27; j_call: TRBJ1-1; clone_size: NA; d_call: NA; cdr3_nt: TGTGCCAGCAGTCCCTCGTGGGGACCCCAGAACACTGAAGCTTTCTTT; cdr3_aa: CASSPSWGPQNTEAFF
v_call: TRBV6-5; j_call: TRBJ2-7; clone_size: NA; d_call: NA; cdr3_nt: TGTGCCAGCAGCCTGGTTGGCACCTGGTCCTACGAGCAGTACTTC; cdr3_aa: CASSLVGTWSYEQYF
v_call: TRBV29-1; j_call: TRBJ2-5; clone_size: NA; d_call: NA; cdr3_nt: TGCAGCGCCAAGACTAACGGGGAGACCCAGTACTTC; cdr3_aa: CSAKTNGETQYF
v_call: TRBV19; j_call: TRBJ2-1; clone_size: NA; d_call: NA; cdr3_nt: TGTGCCAGCGGGAGCGGTTCCTACAATGAGCAGTTCTTC; cdr3_aa: CASGSGSYNEQFF
v_call: TRBV19; j_call: TRBJ1-1; clone_size: few; d_call: NA; cdr3_nt: TGTGCCAGTAGTATTCTCCACAGGAACACTGAAGCTTTCTTT; cdr3_aa: CASSILHRNTEAFF
v_call: TRBV29-1; j_call: TRBJ2-5; clone_size: few; d_call: NA; cdr3_nt: TGCAGCGTTGAAGTGGAATGGGGGAAAGAGACCCAGTACTTC; cdr3_aa: CSVEVEWGKETQYF
v_call: TRBV19; j_call: TRBJ1-5; clone_size: NA; d_call: NA; cdr3_nt: TGTGCCAGTAGCCGCTACCCTCATAGCAATCAGCCCCAGCATTTT; cdr3_aa: CASSRYPHSNQPQHF
v_call: TRBV2; j_call: TRBJ2-1; clone_size: NA; d_call: NA; cdr3_nt: TGTGCCAGCAGAGGGGCGGAGGAGCAGTTCTTC; cdr3_aa: CASRGAEEQFF
v_call: TRBV27; j_call: TRBJ2-7; clone_size: NA; d_call: NA; cdr3_nt: TGTGCCAGCAGTTTAGGGAGACGATCCTACGAGCAGTACTTC; cdr3_aa: CASSLGRRSYEQYF
v_call: TRBV19; j_call: TRBJ1-1; clone_size: few; d_call: NA; cdr3_nt: TGTGCCAGTAGTATAACCATCGGCCTGAACACTGAAGCTTTCTTT; cdr3_aa: CASSITIGLNTEAFF
v_call: TRBV29-1; j_call: TRBJ1-2; clone_size: NA; d_call: TRBD1; cdr3_nt: TGCAGCGTTGAACAGGGGGCTCTATACCTTGGCTACACCTTC; cdr3_aa: CSVEQGALYLGYTF
v_call: TRBV20-1; j_call: TRBJ1-2; clone_size: NA; d_call: NA; cdr3_nt: TGCAGTGCTAGAGGGCAGGGAGAGGAAGGAGGCTACACCTTC; cdr3_aa: CSARGQGEEGGYTF
v_call: TRBV19; j_call: TRBJ1-2; clone_size: NA; d_call: NA; cdr3_nt: TGTGCCAGTAGGCCTGGAGGTTGGGATGGCTACACCTTC; cdr3_aa: CASRPGGWDGYTF
v_call: TRBV19; j_call: TRBJ1-1; clone_size: NA; d_call: TRBD1; cdr3_nt: TGTGCCAGTAGCTCCACAGGGGGCTACACTGAAGCTTTCTTT; cdr3_aa: CASSSTGGYTEAFF
v_call: TRBV11-1; j_call: TRBJ2-1; clone_size: NA; d_call: NA; cdr3_nt: TGTGCCAGCAGCTGGGGACAGGCGGGAGTGGTTAGGCAGTTCTTC; cdr3_aa: CASSWGQAGVVRQFF
v_call: TRBV6-6; j_call: TRBJ1-1; clone_size: NA; d_call: NA; cdr3_nt: TGTGCCAGCAGTTACTCGATGGGAAACACTGAAGCTTTCTTT; cdr3_aa: CASSYSMGNTEAFF
v_call: TRBV29-1; j_call: TRBJ1-1; clone_size: NA; d_call: NA; cdr3_nt: TGCAGCGTCAGGGTCCTGGGGAACACTGAAGCTTTCTTT; cdr3_aa: CSVRVLGNTEAFF
v_call: TRBV19; j_call: TRBJ2-5; clone_size: NA; d_call: NA; cdr3_nt: TGTGCCAGTAGTATAGTCCCCCGGGGCGCATCGGGAGAGACCCAGTACTTC; cdr3_aa: CASSIVPRGASGETQYF
v_call: TRBV4-3; j_call: TRBJ2-1; clone_size: once; d_call: TRBD2; cdr3_nt: TGCGCCAGCAGCCAAGATGTCCAGCGGGAGAGCAATGAGCAGTTCTTC; cdr3_aa: CASSQDVQRESNEQFF
v_call: TRBV29-1; j_call: TRBJ2-7; clone_size: NA; d_call: NA; cdr3_nt: TGCAGCGTCGGGGGTGATGGAGAGCAGTACTTC; cdr3_aa: CSVGGDGEQYF
v_call: TRBV6-5; j_call: TRBJ1-2; clone_size: few; d_call: NA; cdr3_nt: TGTGCCGGCGACAGGACCCTCTCCTACACCTTC; cdr3_aa: CAGDRTLSYTF